The rows below give T cell receptor beta chains drawn from one sample of a study of cytomegalovirus exposure and HLA in healthy donors. Some clones are missing from TCRdb's copy, which holds only in-frame ones; the method was immunoSEQ multiplex PCR. Its table records 110,000 to 150,000 clones. The sample consisted of PBMCs. These receptors were taken from a male donor in good health and CMV-seronegative. Each CDR3 is given with its conserved first and last residue. A D gene is named only where the DNA matches it firmly.

TRBJ2-7	TRBV28	NA	TGTGCCAGTACTCCTTCCGCCGGGGAGCAGTACTTC	CASTPSAGEQYF
TRBJ2-5	TRBV27	NA	TGTGCCAGCAGTTTATATCGGGCAGGGGAGACCCAGTACTTC	CASSLYRAGETQYF
TRBJ1-1	TRBV27	NA	TGTGCCAGCAGACTCGGGGGGAACACTGAAGCTTTCTTT	CASRLGGNTEAFF
TRBJ2-1	TRBV19	NA	TGTGCCAGTAGTATAAGGAGTAGTTCCTCCTACAATGAGCAGTTCTTC	CASSIRSSSSYNEQFF
TRBJ2-1	TRBV29-1	NA	TGCAGCGGCCGGACTGATTCCGACAATGAGCAGTTCTTC	CSGRTDSDNEQFF
TRBJ2-7	TRBV27	NA	TGTGCCAGCAGTTTAGGAGGGGAATGGAACGAGCAGTACTTC	CASSLGGEWNEQYF
TRBJ1-6	TRBV16	TRBD1	TGTGCCAGCAGCCCCACAGGGGGTAATTCACCCCTCCACTTT	CASSPTGGNSPLHF
TRBJ2-1	TRBV12-5	TRBD1	TGTGCTAGTGGTTTGGTATTACAGGGGGGAGGCCACAATGAGCAGTTCTTC	CASGLVLQGGGHNEQFF
TRBJ1-1	TRBV10-3	NA	TGTGCCACTAACAGGGACACTGAAGCTTTCTTT	CATNRDTEAFF
TRBJ2-1	TRBV28	NA	TGTGCCAGCAGTCGCCGGGCAGGGAAGTTCTTC	CASSRRAGKFF
TRBJ1-5	TRBV19	NA	TGTGCCAGTCGTTGGAACCAGGGAACCTATCAGCCCCAGCATTTT	CASRWNQGTYQPQHF
TRBJ2-7	TRBV9	NA	TGTGCCAGCAGCCCCACTGGGGGGGGCAACGAGCAGTACTTC	CASSPTGGGNEQYF
TRBJ2-3	TRBV25-1	NA	TGTGCCAGCAGTGCGCCTGAGCGGGCCACAGATACGCAGTATTTT	CASSAPERATDTQYF
TRBJ2-3	TRBV5-4	NA	TGTGCCAGCAGCTCCCGGGACACCCGACCAGATACGCAGTATTTT	CASSSRDTRPDTQYF
TRBJ2-7	TRBV6-5	NA	TGTGCCAGCAGTCTGGACAACTACGAGCAGTACTTC	CASSLDNYEQYF
TRBJ1-6	TRBV6-5	NA	TGTGCCAGCGGTCTCACCGGGACTTTTAATTCACCCCTCCACTTT	CASGLTGTFNSPLHF
TRBJ1-1	TRBV29-1	NA	TGCAGCGTTGACGGGGGGGTGGATGAAGCTTTCTTT	CSVDGGVDEAFF
TRBJ1-2	TRBV5-1	TRBD1	TGCGCCAGCAAGGGTTATGACAGGGGATTCTATGGCTACACCTTC	CASKGYDRGFYGYTF
TRBJ1-1	TRBV5-1	NA	TGCGCCAGCAGCTTTCGGGGTTCAAACACTGAAGCTTTCTTT	CASSFRGSNTEAFF
TRBJ1-1	TRBV28	TRBD1	TGTGCCAGTCTGACAGGGGCTTGGGGCACTGAAGCTTTCTTT	CASLTGAWGTEAFF
TRBJ2-1	TRBV9	NA	TGTGCCAGCAGCGTTCTTGCCGTGCAGGGGCTTACCCACAATGAGCAGTTCTTC	CASSVLAVQGLTHNEQFF
TRBJ1-2	TRBV19	NA	TGTGCCAGTCGGCTCCCTGTAACAGGAGTTGAGTATGGCTACACCTTC	CASRLPVTGVEYGYTF
TRBJ2-5	TRBV4-3	NA	TGCGCCAGCAGCCAAGATGGTCCAACTAACCAAGAGACCCAGTACTTC	CASSQDGPTNQETQYF
TRBJ2-5	TRBV6-5	TRBD1	TGTGCCAGCAGTTACCAGGGACAGGGTGGGGGGACCCAGTACTTC	CASSYQGQGGGTQYF
TRBJ1-2	TRBV2	NA	TGTGCCGCCTTGACAGGACGGATCGAGGGTAACTATGGCTACACCTTC	CAALTGRIEGNYGYTF
TRBJ2-1	TRBV7-6	TRBD1	TGTGCCAGCAGCCCGAGACAGGGGCAGGTAGGGGAGCAGTTCTTC	CASSPRQGQVGEQFF
TRBJ2-2	TRBV11-2	NA	TGTGCCAGCAGCGTCGGACAGAACACCGGGGAGCTGTTTTTT	CASSVGQNTGELFF
TRBJ1-1	TRBV28	NA	TGTGCCAGCAGTTTGGGGAGGGCGGGGACTGAAGCTTTCTTT	CASSLGRAGTEAFF
TRBJ1-2	TRBV19	NA	TGTGCCAGTACAATGGGCCCTGACGGCTACACCTTC	CASTMGPDGYTF
TRBJ1-1	TRBV6-1	TRBD1	TGTGCCAGCAGACGACAGGGATTGAGAGCTTTCTTT	CASRRQGLRAFF
TRBJ1-1	TRBV25-1	NA	TGTGCCAGCGGGGGGACTGAAGCTTTCTTT	CASGGTEAFF